This record covers a single TCR beta chain. Its recognized antigen is unknown. Nothing much larger sits one base from this clone, and base qualities are not available. The trim is 0 bases for V and 7 bases for J, with a gap of 4 bases between the germline ends. The CDR3 runs 12 residues from the cysteine to the phenylalanine. The sequence is cut down to CDR3 DNA, 36 bases in frame from base 1. This record comes from a study of blood T cell repertoires in COVID-19 (dated by TCRdb to the early 2020s). Concerning the study at large: Collaborator samples came from the United States, Italy and Spain and covered acute and convalescent phases of COVID-19. The dataset comprised deeply sampled blood TCRbeta repertoires from subjects exposed to, actively infected with, or recovered from COVID-19. HLA class I and class II types, where available, came from metadata supplied by the sample provider rather than from assay-based typing. Sample metadata almost always included a de-identified subject ID, COVID-19 status, age in years and sex. The samples were drawn from two sources: the first 160 participants of the ongoing ImmuneRACE study, and 1,000 to 1,500 subjects contributed by 6 global collaborators. The material from the prospective study consisted of cDNA or gDNA derived from T cells, B-cell-depleted T cells, or PBMCs. The repertoires were made available in a free public database intended to serve as a resource for research on the immune response to SARS-CoV-2.

Broader findings and caveats from the paper: Clinical and demographic metadata were provided uncurated, with the amount varying by source and participant.

Enrolling through a virtual design, the prospective study's participants ranged in age from roughly 18 to 95 years and lived across roughly 24 United States geographic areas. Cohort assignment in the prospective study relied on participant-reported clinical history from a screening survey and a study questionnaire. Recovered participants in ImmuneRACE Cohort 3 were defined by two consecutive negative NP/OP PCR tests, clearance by a healthcare professional, or resolution of symptoms. In the prospective study, mobile phlebotomists collected whole blood, serum and a nasopharyngeal or oropharyngeal swab from each participant. Additional blood draws and questionnaires over a 2-month period could optionally be provided by prospective study participants. Blood samples from the prospective study were shipped frozen or at room temperature prior to DNA extraction. TCRbeta CDR3 regions were amplified from genomic DNA using the immunoSEQ Assay, a bias-controlled multiplex PCR. On the authors' methods: The number of nucleated cells in each sample was estimated from the amplification of reference gene primers within the assay. To quantify the absolute abundance of each unique TCRbeta CDR3 rearrangement, sequence reads were collapsed and filtered. For each sample, productive Simpson clonality was calculated as the square root of Simpson's diversity index across productive rearrangements. Not all clones reach the TCRdb copy of this immuneACCESS table, which keeps in-frame sequences only. Checked studies attribute under half of the gap to unresolved V genes and leave the rest unexplained. V and J calls and clone size are as listed in that table; D and trimming were resolved from the DNA. Here the sample has about 120,000 clones; about 83% occur a single time. The ten most abundant clones make up about 4% of the sample.

The sample consisted of PBMCs or T cells enriched from blood (not recorded which). The TCR comes from a woman in her twenties or thirties who had recovered from COVID-19. The rearrangement combines TRBV12-3 or TRBV12-4 with TRBJ1-5, with an unclear D gene assignment. The nucleotides are TGTGCCAGCAGTTTAGCGCTACAGCCCCAGCATTTT. It specifies CASSLALQPQHF.